The rows below give T cell receptor beta chains drawn from one sample of a study of graft-versus-host responses after intestinal transplantation. These receptors lack a known antigen. Data came from immunoSEQ multiplex PCR; TCRdb stores just in-frame clones and leaves some out. The sample records about 130,000 clones, around 90% being singletons. The specimen was unstimulated CD4+ T cells sorted from spleen or lymph node cells, collected before intestinal transplant. These receptor sequences come from a human donor who received an intestinal transplant. CDR3s include the opening cysteine and the closing phenylalanine or tryptophan. D genes are given only for firm matches. Clone sizes are given selectively: once, few, many, or a class where the clone is expanded.

>.|TRBJ1-1|TRBD1|TRBV19
CASSIRQGGNTEAFF
TGTGCCAGTAGTATCCGACAGGGGGGAAACACTGAAGCTTTCTTT
>.|TRBJ1-1|TRBD1|TRBV5-1
CASSLVGGGMNTEAFF
TGCGCCAGCAGCCTGGTGGGAGGGGGCATGAACACTGAAGCTTTCTTT
>.|TRBJ2-7|.|TRBV19
CASSIVGRTGVPYEQYF
TGTGCCAGTAGTATAGTTGGGAGGACGGGAGTACCCTACGAGCAGTACTTC
>.|TRBJ2-7|.|TRBV10-3
CAISTGINEQYF
TGTGCCATCAGCACAGGGATCAACGAGCAGTACTTC
>.|TRBJ2-3|TRBD1|TRBV29-1
CSVVGQGLNTQYF
TGCAGCGTTGTCGGACAGGGGCTAAATACGCAGTATTTT
>.|TRBJ2-3|.|TRBV19
CASSTRLTGTPYLDTQYF
TGTGCCAGTAGTACACGACTTACCGGGACCCCTTATCTCGATACGCAGTATTTT
>once|TRBJ2-7|.|TRBV27
CASSPGVYEQYF
TGTGCCAGCAGCCCCGGGGTCTACGAGCAGTACTTC
>.|TRBJ2-7|TRBD2|TRBV6-5
CASSPSGGGYEQYF
TGTGCCAGCAGCCCTTCGGGAGGGGGGTACGAGCAGTACTTC
>.|TRBJ2-2|.|TRBV27
CASSQQGPNTGELFF
TGTGCCAGCAGTCAACAGGGTCCGAACACCGGGGAGCTGTTTTTT
>.|TRBJ2-3|TRBD1|TRBV5-1
CASSDGTGSTDTQYF
TGCGCCAGCAGCGACGGGACAGGGAGCACAGATACGCAGTATTTT
>once|TRBJ1-3|TRBD1|TRBV7-9
CASSFTGDGNTIYF
TGTGCCAGCAGCTTCACAGGGGACGGAAACACCATATATTTT
>once|TRBJ1-1|TRBD1|TRBV29-1
CSVRTGELRGAFF
TGCAGCGTCCGGACAGGCGAGTTGCGGGGAGCTTTCTTT
>once|TRBJ2-7|.|TRBV7-2
CASSLERQYEQYF
TGTGCCAGCAGCTTAGAGAGACAGTACGAGCAGTACTTC
>.|TRBJ1-1|.|TRBV5-6
CASSEGPPGEAFF
TGTGCCAGCAGCGAGGGACCGCCAGGTGAAGCTTTCTTT
>.|TRBJ1-5|.|TRBV30
CAWSVRGNQPQHF
TGTGCCTGGAGCGTGCGGGGCAATCAGCCCCAGCATTTT
>.|TRBJ2-7|.|TRBV18
CASSPPRVSREQYF
TGTGCCAGCTCACCACCCAGGGTCTCGCGGGAGCAGTACTTC
>.|TRBJ1-2|.|TRBV18
CASSPLPRSGALATF
TGTGCCAGCTCACCTCTACCAAGGTCAGGGGCTCTCGCCACCTTC
>.|TRBJ2-6|.|TRBV4-1
CASSQPVGRNSGANVLTF
TGCGCCAGCAGCCAACCGGTGGGGCGCAACTCTGGGGCCAACGTCCTGACTTTC
>.|TRBJ1-4|TRBD1|TRBV5-1
CASSPGQGPATNEKLFF
TGCGCCAGCAGCCCTGGACAGGGCCCCGCAACTAATGAAAAACTGTTTTTT
>.|TRBJ2-1|.|TRBV6-1
CASSFQGNEQFF
TGTGCCAGCAGTTTTCAGGGGAATGAGCAGTTCTTC
>.|TRBJ2-5|TRBD2|TRBV10-3
CAISALSTSVGETQYF
TGTGCCATCAGTGCCCTTTCGACTAGCGTAGGGGAGACCCAGTACTTC
>.|TRBJ2-2|.|TRBV28
CASSPYSGELFF
TGTGCCAGCAGTCCTTACAGCGGGGAGCTGTTTTTT
>.|TRBJ2-5|TRBD1|TRBV5-1
CASSERTGGSYWETQYF
TGCGCCAGCAGCGAAAGGACAGGGGGCTCGTACTGGGAGACCCAGTACTTC
>.|TRBJ1-5|.|TRBV19
CASSLPRGRYQPQHF
TGTGCCAGTAGTTTGCCACGGGGCCGGTATCAGCCCCAGCATTTT
>.|TRBJ2-1|.|TRBV7-9
CASSLGLTGGFDNEQFF
TGTGCCAGCAGCTTAGGCCTAACCGGCGGTTTCGACAATGAGCAGTTCTTC
>once|TRBJ1-1|.|TRBV9
CASSVGRVGTEAFF
TGTGCCAGCAGCGTAGGCAGGGTAGGGACTGAAGCTTTCTTT
>.|TRBJ2-7|.|TRBV7-8
CASSLDSSYEQYF
TGTGCCAGCAGCTTAGACAGCTCCTACGAGCAGTACTTC
>.|TRBJ1-4|.|TRBV27
CASSLSSTNEKLFF
TGTGCCAGCAGTCTCTCCTCAACTAATGAAAAACTGTTTTTT
>.|TRBJ2-1|.|TRBV28
CASSLWGSSYNEQFF
TGTGCCAGCAGTTTATGGGGGAGCTCCTACAATGAGCAGTTCTTC
>.|TRBJ2-1|.|TRBV7-3
CASSLLGKGEQFF
TGTGCCAGCAGCTTATTGGGGAAGGGTGAGCAGTTCTTC
>once|TRBJ2-1|.|TRBV4-2
CASSQEWGVDGEQFF
TGTGCCAGCAGCCAGGAGTGGGGCGTTGACGGTGAGCAGTTCTTC
>.|TRBJ2-3|TRBD2|TRBV9
CASSPRGLADTDTQYF
TGTGCCAGCAGCCCAAGAGGACTAGCGGATACAGATACGCAGTATTTT
>.|TRBJ1-3|.|TRBV9
CASSVGAVGRNTIYF
TGTGCCAGCAGCGTAGGGGCCGTCGGGAGAAACACCATATATTTT
>.|TRBJ1-1|.|TRBV15
CATSRAKGGTEAFF
TGTGCCACCAGCAGAGCGAAGGGGGGCACTGAAGCTTTCTTT
>.|TRBJ1-1|TRBD1|TRBV2
CASRGDRAGTEAFF
TGTGCCAGCAGGGGGGACAGGGCTGGCACTGAAGCTTTCTTT
>.|TRBJ1-2|.|TRBV27
CASRGLRSFLGEEGYTF
TGTGCCAGCAGGGGATTACGGTCTTTTTTGGGGGAGGAAGGCTACACCTTC
>.|TRBJ2-1|TRBD2|TRBV29-1
CSVELAAVYNEQFF
TGCAGCGTTGAACTAGCGGCTGTTTACAATGAGCAGTTCTTC
>.|TRBJ2-3|.|TRBV5-6
CASSLLQAASTDTQYF
TGTGCCAGCAGCTTGCTTCAGGCCGCTAGCACAGATACGCAGTATTTT
>once|TRBJ2-7|.|TRBV27
CASRGRMSSYEQYF
TGTGCCAGCAGGGGGCGAATGAGCTCCTACGAGCAGTACTTC
>.|TRBJ2-7|TRBD1|TRBV6-5
CASRRDSSYEQYF
TGTGCCAGCCGTCGGGACAGCTCCTACGAGCAGTACTTC
>.|TRBJ2-1|TRBD2|TRBV7-3
CASSSSGTRYNEQFF
TGTGCCAGCAGCTCCTCCGGGACTAGATACAATGAGCAGTTCTTC
>.|TRBJ1-1|.|TRBV27
CASSYGGITEAFF
TGTGCCAGCAGTTACGGGGGGATAACTGAAGCTTTCTTT
>.|TRBJ2-3|TRBD2|TRBV18
CASSSLGLADTQYF
TGTGCCAGCTCATCATTGGGACTAGCAGATACGCAGTATTTT
>.|TRBJ2-7|.|TRBV29-1
CSVGRGSFYEQYF
TGCAGCGTTGGCCGGGGCTCCTTCTACGAGCAGTACTTC
>.|TRBJ2-7|TRBD2|TRBV10-3
CAISGTGTSGRRSYEQYF
TGTGCCATCAGTGGTACCGGGACTAGCGGGAGGCGCTCCTACGAGCAGTACTTC
>.|TRBJ1-3|.|TRBV30
CAWSVAGNTIYF
TGTGCCTGGAGTGTCGCTGGAAACACCATATATTTT
>.|TRBJ2-5|TRBD2|TRBV5-1
CASSYREVAGGEGETQYF
TGCGCCAGCAGCTACCGGGAGGTAGCGGGAGGTGAGGGCGAGACCCAGTACTTC
>.|TRBJ1-2|.|TRBV15
CATSLPWASYYGYTF
TGTGCCACCAGCTTGCCTTGGGCGTCTTACTATGGCTACACCTTC
>.|TRBJ1-2|TRBD1|TRBV5-6
CASSLAGGVNYGYTF
TGTGCCAGCAGCTTGGCAGGGGGCGTTAACTATGGCTACACCTTC
>.|TRBJ1-1|.|TRBV28
CASSLRKGTEAFF
TGTGCCAGCAGTTTGAGGAAGGGGACTGAAGCTTTCTTT
>.|TRBJ1-1|.|TRBV19
CASIRDSYTEAFF
TGTGCCAGTATCCGAGACAGTTACACTGAAGCTTTCTTT
>.|TRBJ1-1|.|TRBV6-1
CASPPRLNTEAFF
TGTGCCAGCCCCCCGAGGCTGAACACTGAAGCTTTCTTT